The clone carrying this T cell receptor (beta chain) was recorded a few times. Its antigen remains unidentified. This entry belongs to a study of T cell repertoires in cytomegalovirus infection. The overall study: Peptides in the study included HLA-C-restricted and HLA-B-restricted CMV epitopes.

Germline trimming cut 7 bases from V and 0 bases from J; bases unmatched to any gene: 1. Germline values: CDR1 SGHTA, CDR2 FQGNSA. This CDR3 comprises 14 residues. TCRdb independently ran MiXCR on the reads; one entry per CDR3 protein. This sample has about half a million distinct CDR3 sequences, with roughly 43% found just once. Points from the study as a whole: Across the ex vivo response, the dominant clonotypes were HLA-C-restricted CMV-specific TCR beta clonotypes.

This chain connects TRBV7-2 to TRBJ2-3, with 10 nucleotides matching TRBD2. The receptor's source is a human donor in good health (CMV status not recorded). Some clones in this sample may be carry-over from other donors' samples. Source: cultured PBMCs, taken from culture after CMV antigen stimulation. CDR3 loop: CASTGLASTDTQYF. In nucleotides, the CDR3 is TGTGCCAGCACGGGACTAGCGAGCACAGATACGCAGTATTTT. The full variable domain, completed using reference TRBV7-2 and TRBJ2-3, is GAGVSQSPSNKVTEKGKDVELRCDPISGHTALYWYRQSLGQGLEFLIYFQGNSAPDKSGLPSDRFSAERTGGSVSTLTIQRTQQEDSAVYLCASTGLASTDTQYFGPGTRLTVL.